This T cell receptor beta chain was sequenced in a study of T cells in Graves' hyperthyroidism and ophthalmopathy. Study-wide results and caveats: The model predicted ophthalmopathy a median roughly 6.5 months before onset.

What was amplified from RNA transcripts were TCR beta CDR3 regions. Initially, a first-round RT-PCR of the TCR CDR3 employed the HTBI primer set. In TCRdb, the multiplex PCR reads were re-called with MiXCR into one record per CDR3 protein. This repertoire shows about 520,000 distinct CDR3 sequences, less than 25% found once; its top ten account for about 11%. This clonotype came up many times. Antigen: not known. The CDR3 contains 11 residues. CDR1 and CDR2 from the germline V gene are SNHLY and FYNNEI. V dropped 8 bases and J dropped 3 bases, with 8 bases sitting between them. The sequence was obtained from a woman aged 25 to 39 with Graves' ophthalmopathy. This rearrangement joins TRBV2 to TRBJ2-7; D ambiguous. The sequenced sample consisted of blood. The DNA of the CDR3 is TGTGCCAGCCGCCGGAGCTACGAGCAGTACTTC. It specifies CASRRSYEQYF. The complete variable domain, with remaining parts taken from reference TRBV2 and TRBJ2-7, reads EPEVTQTPSHQVTQMGQEVILRCVPISNHLYFYWYRQILGQKVEFLVSFYNNEISEKSEIFDDQFSVERPDGSNFTLKIRSTKLEDSAMYFCASRRSYEQYFGPGTRLTVT.